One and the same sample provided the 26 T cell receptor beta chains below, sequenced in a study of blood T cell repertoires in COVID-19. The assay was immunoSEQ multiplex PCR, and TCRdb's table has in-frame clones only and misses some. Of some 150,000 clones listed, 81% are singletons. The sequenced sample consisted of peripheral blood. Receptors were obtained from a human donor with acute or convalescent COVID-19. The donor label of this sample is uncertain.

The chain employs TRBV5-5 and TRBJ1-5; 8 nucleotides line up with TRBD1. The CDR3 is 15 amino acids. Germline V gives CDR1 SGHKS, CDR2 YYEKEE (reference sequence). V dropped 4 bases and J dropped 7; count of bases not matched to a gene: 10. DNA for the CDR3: TGTGCCAGCAGCCCCGTACAGGGGGTAGGACAGCCCCAGCATTTT. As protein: CASSPVQGVGQPQHF.

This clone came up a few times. CDR3 nucleotides: TGTGCCAGCAGTTTGGTGGGAGGGGGGTGGACTGAAGCTTTCTTT. As protein: CASSLVGGGWTEAFF. V is TRBV27 and J is TRBJ1-1; TRBD1 might be the D (6 bases). Germline-derived CDR1 and CDR2 are MNHEY and SMNVEV (reference sequence). This CDR3 region has 15 residues. V lost 3 bases and J lost 5, with 16 bases in between.

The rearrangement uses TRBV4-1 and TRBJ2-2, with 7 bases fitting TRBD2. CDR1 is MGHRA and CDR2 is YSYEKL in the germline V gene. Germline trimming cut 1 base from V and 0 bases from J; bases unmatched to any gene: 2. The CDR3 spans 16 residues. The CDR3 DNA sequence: TGCGCCAGCAGCCAAGCGGGGGGTGCGAACACCGGGGAGCTGTTTTTT. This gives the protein CASSQAGGANTGELFF.

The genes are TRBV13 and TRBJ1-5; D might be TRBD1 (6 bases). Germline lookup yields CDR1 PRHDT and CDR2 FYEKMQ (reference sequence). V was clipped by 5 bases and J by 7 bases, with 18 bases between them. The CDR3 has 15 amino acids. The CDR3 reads CASSLGGAGEQPQHF. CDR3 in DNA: TGTGCCAGCAGCCTCGGGGGGGCAGGCGAACAGCCCCAGCATTTT.

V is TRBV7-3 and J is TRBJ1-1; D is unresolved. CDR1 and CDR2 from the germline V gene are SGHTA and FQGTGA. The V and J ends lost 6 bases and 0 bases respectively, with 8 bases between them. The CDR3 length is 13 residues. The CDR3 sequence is CASRYNMNTEAFF. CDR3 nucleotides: TGTGCCAGCAGATATAACATGAACACTGAAGCTTTCTTT.

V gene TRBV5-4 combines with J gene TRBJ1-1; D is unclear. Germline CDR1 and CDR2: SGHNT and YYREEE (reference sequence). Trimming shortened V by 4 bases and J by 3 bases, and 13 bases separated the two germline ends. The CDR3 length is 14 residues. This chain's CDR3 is CASSLGGPDTEAFF. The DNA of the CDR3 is TGTGCCAGCAGCCTTGGAGGGCCGGACACTGAAGCTTTCTTT.

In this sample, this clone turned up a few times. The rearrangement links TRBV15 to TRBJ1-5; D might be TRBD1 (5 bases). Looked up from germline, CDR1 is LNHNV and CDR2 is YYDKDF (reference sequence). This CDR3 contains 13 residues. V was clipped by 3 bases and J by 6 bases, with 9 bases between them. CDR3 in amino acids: CATSSPGIQPQHF. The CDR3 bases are TGTGCCACCAGCAGTCCAGGGATTCAGCCCCAGCATTTT.

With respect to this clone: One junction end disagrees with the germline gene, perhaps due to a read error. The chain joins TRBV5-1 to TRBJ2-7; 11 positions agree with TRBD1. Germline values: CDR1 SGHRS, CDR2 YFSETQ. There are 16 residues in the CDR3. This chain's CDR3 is CASSLARTGGSHEQYF. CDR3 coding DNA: TGCGCCAGCAGCTTGGCCCGGACAGGGGGCTCCCACGAGCAGTACTTC.

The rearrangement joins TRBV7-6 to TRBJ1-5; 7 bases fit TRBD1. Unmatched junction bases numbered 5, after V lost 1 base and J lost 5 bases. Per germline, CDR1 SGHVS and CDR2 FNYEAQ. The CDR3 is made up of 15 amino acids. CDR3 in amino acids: CASSLEGGADQPQHF. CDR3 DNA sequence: TGTGCCAGCAGCTTAGAAGGGGGCGCGGATCAGCCCCAGCATTTT.

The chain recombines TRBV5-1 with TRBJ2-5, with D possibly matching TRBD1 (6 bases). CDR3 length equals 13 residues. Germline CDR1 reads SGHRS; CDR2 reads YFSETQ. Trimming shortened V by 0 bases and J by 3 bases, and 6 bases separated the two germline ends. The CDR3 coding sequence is TGCGCCAGCAGCTTGGGGACAGAAGAGACCCAGTACTTC. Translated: CASSLGTEETQYF.

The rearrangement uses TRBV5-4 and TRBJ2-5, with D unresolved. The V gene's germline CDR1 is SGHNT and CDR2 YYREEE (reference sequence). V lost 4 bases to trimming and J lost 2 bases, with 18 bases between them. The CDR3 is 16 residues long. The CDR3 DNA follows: TGTGCCAGCAGCCCCTCCGGCGGTGTCAAACAAGAGACCCAGTACTTC. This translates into CASSPSGGVKQETQYF. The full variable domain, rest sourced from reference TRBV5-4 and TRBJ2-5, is ETGVTQSPTHLIKTRGQQVTLRCSSQSGHNTVSWYQQALGQGPQFIFQYYREEENGRGNFPPRFSGLQFPNYSSELNVNALELDDSALYLCASSPSGGVKQETQYFGPGTRLLVL.

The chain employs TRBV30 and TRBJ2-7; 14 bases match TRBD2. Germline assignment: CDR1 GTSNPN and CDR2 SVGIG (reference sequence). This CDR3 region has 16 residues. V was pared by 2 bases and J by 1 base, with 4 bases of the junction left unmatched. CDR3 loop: CAWSRTSGGPSYEQYF. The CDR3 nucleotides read TGTGCCTGGAGTCGGACTAGCGGGGGGCCGTCCTACGAGCAGTACTTC.

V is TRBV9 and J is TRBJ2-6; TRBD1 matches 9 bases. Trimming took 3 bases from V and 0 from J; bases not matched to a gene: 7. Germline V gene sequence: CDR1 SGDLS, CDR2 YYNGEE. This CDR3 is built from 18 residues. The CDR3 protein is CASSDTGTGYSGANVLTF. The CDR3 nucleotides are TGTGCCAGCAGCGATACCGGGACAGGGTACTCTGGGGCCAACGTCCTGACTTTC.

CDR3 DNA: TGTGCCAGCAGACGACTCCAGGGGCCTTCGACCCTCCACTTT. Protein sequence: CASRRLQGPSTLHF. This rearrangement joins TRBV6-5 to TRBJ1-6, with D possibly matching TRBD1 (6 bases). Looked up from germline, CDR1 is MNHEY and CDR2 is SVGAGI. This CDR3 spans 14 amino acids. The V gene lost 6 bases and the J gene lost 14 bases, with 20 bases spanning the gap.

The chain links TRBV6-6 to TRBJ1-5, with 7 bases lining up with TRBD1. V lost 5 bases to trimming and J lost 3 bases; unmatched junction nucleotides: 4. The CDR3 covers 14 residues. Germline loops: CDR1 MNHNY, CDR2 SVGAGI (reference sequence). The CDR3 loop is CASSTQGFNQPQHF. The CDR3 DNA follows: TGTGCCAGCAGTACACAGGGGTTCAATCAGCCCCAGCATTTT.

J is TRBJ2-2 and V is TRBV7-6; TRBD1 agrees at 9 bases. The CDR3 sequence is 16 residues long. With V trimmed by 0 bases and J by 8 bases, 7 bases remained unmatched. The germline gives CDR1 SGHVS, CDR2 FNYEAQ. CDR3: CASSLALGQGVGELFF. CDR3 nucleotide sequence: TGTGCCAGCAGCTTAGCGCTGGGACAGGGAGTGGGGGAGCTGTTTTTT.

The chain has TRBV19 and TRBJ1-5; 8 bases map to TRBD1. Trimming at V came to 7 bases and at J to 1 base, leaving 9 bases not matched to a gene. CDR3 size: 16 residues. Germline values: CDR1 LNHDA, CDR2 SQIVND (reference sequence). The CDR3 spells CASTGTGGNSNQPQHF. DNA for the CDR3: TGTGCCAGTACCGGGACAGGAGGAAACAGCAATCAGCCCCAGCATTTT.

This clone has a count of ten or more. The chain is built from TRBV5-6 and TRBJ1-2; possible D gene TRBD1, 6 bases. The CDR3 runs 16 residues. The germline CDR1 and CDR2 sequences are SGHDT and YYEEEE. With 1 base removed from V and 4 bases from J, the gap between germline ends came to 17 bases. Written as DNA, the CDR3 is TGTGCCAGCAGCTTGAAGGCAGGGGCGTACGGCTATGGCTACACCTTC. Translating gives CASSLKAGAYGYGYTF.

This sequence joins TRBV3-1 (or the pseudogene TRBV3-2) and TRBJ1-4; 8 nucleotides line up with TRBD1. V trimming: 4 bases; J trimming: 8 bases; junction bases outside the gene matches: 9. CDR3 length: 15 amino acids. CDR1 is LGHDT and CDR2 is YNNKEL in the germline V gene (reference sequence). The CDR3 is CASSPTRGLWEKLFF. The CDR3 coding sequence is TGTGCCAGCAGCCCCACCAGGGGGCTTTGGGAAAAACTGTTTTTT.

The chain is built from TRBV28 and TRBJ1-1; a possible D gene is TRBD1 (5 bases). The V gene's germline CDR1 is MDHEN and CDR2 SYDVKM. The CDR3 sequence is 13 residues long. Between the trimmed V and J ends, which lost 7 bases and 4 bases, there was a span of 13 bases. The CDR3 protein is CASIGGGGTEAFF. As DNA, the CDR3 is TGTGCCAGCATAGGCGGGGGGGGCACTGAAGCTTTCTTT.

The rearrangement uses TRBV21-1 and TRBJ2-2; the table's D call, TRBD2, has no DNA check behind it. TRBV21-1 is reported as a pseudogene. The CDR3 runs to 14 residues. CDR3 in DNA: TGTGCACTCCGGCTAGCGGAAAACACCGGGGAGCTGTTTTTT. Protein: CALRLAENTGELFF.

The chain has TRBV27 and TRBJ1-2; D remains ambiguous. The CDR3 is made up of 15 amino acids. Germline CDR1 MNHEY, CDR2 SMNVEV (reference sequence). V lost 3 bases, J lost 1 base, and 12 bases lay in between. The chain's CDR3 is CASSLVAYSNYGYTF. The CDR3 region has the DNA TGTGCCAGCAGTTTGGTAGCATATAGTAACTATGGCTACACCTTC.

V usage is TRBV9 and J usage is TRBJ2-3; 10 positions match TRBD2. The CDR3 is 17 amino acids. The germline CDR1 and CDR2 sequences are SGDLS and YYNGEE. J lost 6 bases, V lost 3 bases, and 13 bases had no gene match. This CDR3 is CASSDPRASGGSDTQYF. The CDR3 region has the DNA TGTGCCAGCAGCGATCCTCGGGCTAGCGGGGGATCGGATACGCAGTATTTT.

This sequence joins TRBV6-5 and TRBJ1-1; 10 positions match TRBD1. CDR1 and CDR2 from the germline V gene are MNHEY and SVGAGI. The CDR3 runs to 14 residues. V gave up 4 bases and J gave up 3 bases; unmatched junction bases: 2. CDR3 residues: CASSWTGGHTEAFF. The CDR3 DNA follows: TGTGCCAGCAGTTGGACAGGGGGTCACACTGAAGCTTTCTTT.

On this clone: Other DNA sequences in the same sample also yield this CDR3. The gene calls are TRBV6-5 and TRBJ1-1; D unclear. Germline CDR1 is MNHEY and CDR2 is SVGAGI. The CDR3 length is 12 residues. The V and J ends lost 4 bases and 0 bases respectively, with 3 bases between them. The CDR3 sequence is CASSSMNTEAFF. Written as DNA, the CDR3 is TGTGCCAGCAGTTCCATGAACACTGAAGCTTTCTTT.

CDR3 sequence (DNA): TGTGCCAGCGAGGGACTAGCCAAAAACATTCAGTACTTC. Amino acid sequence: CASEGLAKNIQYF. The J gene is TRBJ2-4, the V gene TRBV3-1 (or the pseudogene TRBV3-2); TRBD2 might be the D (6 bases). This CDR3 has 13 residues. V dropped 8 bases and J dropped 0 bases, with 8 bases sitting between them. Germline-derived CDR1 and CDR2 are LGHDT and YNNKEL (reference sequence).